This passage covers 5 T cell receptor beta chains from one sample sequenced in a study of shared clonotypes between healthy human individuals. Generated by immunoSEQ multiplex PCR, the TCRdb table keeps only in-frame clones and is missing some. The sample lists some 2.3 million clones; over 90% were seen once. Sequenced: naive CD4+ T cells from PBMCs. As to subset: CD45RA+ positively selected. The receptors here all came from a man between 18 and 29 years old in good health. Some clones in this sample may be carry-over from other donors' samples.

Regarding this clone: In the same sample, other DNA sequences code for this CDR3. The rearrangement links TRBV7-3 to TRBJ1-1; D gene unclear. This CDR3 is 15 amino acids long. V gave up 5 bases and J gave up 0 bases, with 13 bases separating them. In germline, CDR1 is SGHTA, CDR2 FQGTGA. CDR3 in amino acids: CASSPTPGMNTEAFF. The CDR3 region has the DNA TGTGCCAGCAGCCCCACTCCGGGAATGAACACTGAAGCTTTCTTT.

The chain recombines TRBV10-2 with TRBJ2-3, with D unclear. The germline V and J ends were trimmed by 6 bases and 5 bases, with 6 bases remaining between them. Germline CDR1 WSHSY, CDR2 SAAADI. The CDR3 length is 11 residues. The CDR3 loop is CASSPGDTQYF. For the CDR3, the DNA is TGCGCCAGCAGCCCGGGAGATACGCAGTATTTT.

With regard to this clone: This specimen includes other DNA sequences encoding the same CDR3. The chain links TRBV28 to TRBJ2-7, with a possible D match to TRBD2 (6 bases). The CDR3 is 13 amino acids. From germline, CDR1 is MDHEN and CDR2 SYDVKM. Between the trimmed V and J ends, which lost 3 bases and 1 base, there was a span of 7 bases. CDR3 nucleotides: TGTGCCAGCAGTTTGGGGAGGTCCTACGAGCAGTACTTC. Its translation: CASSLGRSYEQYF. Full variable domain (rest looked up from reference TRBV28 and TRBJ2-7): DVKVTQSSRYLVKRTGEKVFLECVQDMDHENMFWYRQDPGLGLRLIYFSYDVKMKEKGDIPEGYSVSREKKERFSLILESASTNQTSMYLCASSLGRSYEQYFGPGTRLTVT.

J is TRBJ1-2 and V is TRBV19, with D unclear. This CDR3 is 14 amino acids long. Between the trimmed V and J ends, which lost 3 bases and 2 bases, there was a span of 10 bases. In germline, CDR1 is LNHDA, CDR2 SQIVND (reference sequence). CDR3 in amino acids: CASSIFLGNYGYTF. Written as DNA, the CDR3 is TGTGCCAGTAGTATTTTTTTGGGAAACTATGGCTACACCTTC.

The rearrangement uses TRBV5-1 and TRBJ1-4, with D tentatively TRBD1 (5 bases). Trimming took 0 bases from V and 3 from J, leaving 15 bases between them. Germline lookup yields CDR1 SGHRS and CDR2 YFSETQ. The CDR3 covers 17 residues. CDR3 in amino acids: CASSLAQGPGANEKLFF. Here the CDR3 DNA reads TGCGCCAGCAGCTTGGCCCAGGGTCCAGGAGCTAATGAAAAACTGTTTTTT.